A single sample gave rise to the 17 T cell receptor beta chains below, sequenced in a study of CD8+CD57+ T cells in acquired aplastic anemia. It was genomic DNA that served as the template for profiling TCR beta VDJ and CDR3. TCRdb reprocessed the reads via MiXCR and lists one record per CDR3 protein. Among 150,000 to 200,000 distinct CDR3 sequences listed, around 66% were seen once. Sequenced material: sorted CD4+, CD8+, or CD8+CD57+ T cells (not recorded which) from PBMCs. The receptors derive from a human donor with severe aplastic anemia or a healthy control (not recorded which).

This sequence joins TRBV9 and TRBJ2-5; 7 bases are shared with TRBD2. This CDR3 has 15 residues. V gave up 4 bases and J gave up 2 bases; unmatched junction bases: 8. In germline, CDR1 is SGDLS, CDR2 YYNGEE. CDR3 DNA: TGTGCCAGCAGCCGTATGGGAGGGACTCAAGAGACCCAGTACTTC. Protein product: CASSRMGGTQETQYF.

This clonotype was counted at least ten times. This chain uses TRBV4-3 with TRBJ2-3, with a possible D match to TRBD2 (6 bases). V was trimmed by 1 base and J by 3 bases, leaving 14 bases between them. This CDR3 has 16 amino acids. Germline V gene lookup returns CDR1 LGHNA and CDR2 YSLEER. CDR3 protein: CASSQAGVAMTDTQYF. CDR3 coding DNA: TGCGCCAGCAGCCAAGCGGGGGTGGCGATGACAGATACGCAGTATTTT.

The CDR3: CATSDPGGAGTDTQYF. In DNA, the CDR3 is TGTGCCACCAGTGACCCGGGGGGGGCAGGTACAGATACGCAGTATTTT. The chain recombines TRBV24-1 with TRBJ2-3; TRBD2 aligns across 8 bases. With 4 bases clipped from V and 3 bases from J, the junction kept 8 bases outside the gene matches. The CDR3 totals 16 residues. Germline CDR1 is KGHDR and CDR2 is SFDVKD.

CDR3 protein: CASSHDSSNQPQHF. The CDR3 region has the DNA TGTGCCAGCAGTCACGACAGTAGCAATCAGCCCCAGCATTTT. The genes are TRBV7-2 and TRBJ1-5; D might be TRBD1 (5 bases). This CDR3 region has 14 residues. V was shortened by 6 bases and J by 0 bases, with 9 bases between the two germline ends. Germline V gene lookup returns CDR1 SGHTA and CDR2 FQGNSA.

This chain joins TRBV5-6 and TRBJ2-2; 10 nucleotides line up with TRBD2. The CDR3 covers 14 residues. The trim removed 3 bases at V and 4 bases at J, leaving 0 bases unmatched. Per germline, CDR1 SGHDT and CDR2 YYEEEE. The CDR3 nucleotides read TGTGCCAGCAGCTCTAGCGGGGGCACCGGGGAGCTGTTTTTT. This gives the protein CASSSSGGTGELFF.

This clonotype occurred many times. V usage is TRBV24-1 and J usage is TRBJ2-1, with 15 positions matching TRBD2. CDR1 KGHDR and CDR2 SFDVKD come from the germline V gene. The CDR3 totals 21 residues. V lost 0 bases to trimming and J lost 0 bases; unmatched junction nucleotides: 8. CDR3 nucleotide sequence: TGTGCCACCAGTGATTTGAAGGGGACTAGCGGGGGGCAGCTCTCCTACAATGAGCAGTTCTTC. This encodes CATSDLKGTSGGQLSYNEQFF.

The chain is built from TRBV20-1 and TRBJ2-7; D is undetermined. The CDR3 loop spans 15 amino acids. Trimming shortened V by 0 bases and J by 2 bases, and 14 bases separated the two germline ends. CDR1 is DFQATT, CDR2 SNEGSKA, per germline (reference sequence). The chain's CDR3 is CSARDLEGSAYEQYF. The CDR3 DNA is TGCAGTGCTAGAGATCTCGAAGGGTCTGCCTACGAGCAGTACTTC.

This clonotype has only a few counts. V gene TRBV7-6 combines with J gene TRBJ1-6; D is possibly TRBD1 (5 bases). Deletions cut 1 base from V and 10 bases from J, with 14 bases between. CDR3 size: 15 residues. CDR1 is SGHVS and CDR2 is FNYEAQ in the germline V gene. The CDR3 DNA reads TGTGCCAGCAGCTTAGAAGGCGGGGGTTGGTCACCCCTCCACTTT. It codes for CASSLEGGGWSPLHF.

This CDR3 reads CSAGPGGDEQFF. The CDR3 nucleotides are TGCAGTGCTGGGCCCGGTGGGGATGAGCAGTTCTTC. V is TRBV20-1 and J is TRBJ2-1; D not resolved. The CDR3 is made up of 12 amino acids. Between the trimmed V and J ends, which lost 5 bases and 8 bases, there was a span of 13 bases. The germline V gene has CDR1 DFQATT and CDR2 SNEGSKA (reference sequence).

V and J are TRBV7-6 and TRBJ2-7; 8 bases agree with TRBD1. This CDR3 contains 15 residues. V dropped 1 base and J dropped 4; count of bases not matched to a gene: 6. Per the germline V gene, CDR1 is SGHVS and CDR2 is FNYEAQ. The CDR3 DNA is TGTGCCAGCAGCTTAGGTTCCGGGACAGGATACGAGCAGTACTTC. It encodes CASSLGSGTGYEQYF.

This rearrangement joins TRBV7-2 to TRBJ2-3; 7 bases fit TRBD1. Germline trimming cut 6 bases from V and 6 bases from J; bases unmatched to any gene: 9. CDR3 length equals 14 residues. Germline assignment: CDR1 SGHTA and CDR2 FQGNSA. In nucleotides, the CDR3 is TGTGCCAGCAGGCACCACACAGGGGCCGATACGCAGTATTTT. Protein: CASRHHTGADTQYF.

As for this clonotype: A read error is possible here, since a much larger clone lies one base away. The CDR3 nucleotides are TGTGCCGGCAGAGAACTAGCGGGGGTCCAAGAGACCCAGTACTTC. Its translation: CAGRELAGVQETQYF. The J gene is TRBJ2-5, the V gene TRBV6-2 or TRBV6-3, with TRBD2 matching over 11 bases. Germline V CDR1 and CDR2: MNHEY, SVGEGT. The CDR3 sequence is 15 residues long.

This chain connects TRBV12-3 or TRBV12-4 to TRBJ2-5; 10 positions match TRBD1. Unmatched junction bases numbered 7, after V lost 7 bases and J lost 5 bases. The CDR3 has 14 residues. CDR3 DNA: TGTGCCAGCACTCACCTGGGACAGGGGGAGACCCAGTACTTC. This gives the protein CASTHLGQGETQYF.

The V and J genes are TRBV7-3 and TRBJ2-1, with 10 bases lining up with TRBD2. Per germline, CDR1 SGHTA and CDR2 FQGTGA. With V trimmed by 2 bases and J by 8 bases, 6 bases remained unmatched. This CDR3 is 15 amino acids long. CDR3 nucleotides: TGTGCCAGCAGCTTAGGAGCGGGGGGGCCCCATGAGCAGTTCTTC. Protein sequence: CASSLGAGGPHEQFF.

This clonotype came up a few times. The gene calls are TRBV10-3 and TRBJ2-7, with a weak D call TRBD1 (7 bases). The V gene lost 3 bases and the J gene lost 4 bases, with 19 bases spanning the gap. Germline V gene lookup returns CDR1 ENHRY and CDR2 SYGVKD. This CDR3 spans 16 amino acids. The CDR3 protein is CAISDGGQDRAYEQYF. CDR3 in DNA: TGTGCCATCAGTGATGGGGGGCAAGACAGGGCGTACGAGCAGTACTTC.

This clonotype appeared a single time. CDR3 amino acids: CASSRTGESTYEQYF. In nucleotides, the CDR3 is TGTGCCAGCAGTCGGACAGGGGAATCAACCTACGAGCAGTACTTC. The chain couples TRBV9 to TRBJ2-7; 9 bases match TRBD1. From germline, CDR1 is SGDLS and CDR2 YYNGEE. The CDR3 covers 15 residues. J gave up 2 bases and V 5 bases, and 8 bases lay outside the gene matches.

On this clonotype: This clone may be a read error of a much larger clone one base away. The chain has TRBV5-6 and TRBJ2-1; D gene uncertain. Germline loops: CDR1 SGHDT, CDR2 YYEEEE. The CDR3 runs to 12 residues. The CDR3 reads CTSSLQVNEQFF. For the CDR3, the DNA is TGTACCAGCAGCTTGCAAGTCAATGAGCAGTTCTTC.